Following are 32 T cell receptor beta chains from one sample sequenced in a study of blood T cell repertoires in COVID-19. Some clones are missing from TCRdb's copy, which holds only in-frame ones; the method was immunoSEQ multiplex PCR. The top ten hold 16% of the sample, which has more than 100,000 clones, roughly 80% seen once. Source material: peripheral blood. The origin of the receptors is a woman aged 50 to 60 with acute or convalescent COVID-19.

This clone has a single count. V gene TRBV7-9 combines with J gene TRBJ2-4; 7 bases line up with TRBD2. Germline V gene sequence: CDR1 SEHNR, CDR2 FQNEAQ (reference sequence). V was clipped by 6 bases and J by 2 bases; unmatched bases: 10. This CDR3 comprises 16 residues. The CDR3 is CASRTGGGITKNIQYF. The CDR3 DNA sequence: TGTGCCAGCAGGACGGGCGGGGGTATAACCAAAAACATTCAGTACTTC. The full variable domain, completed using reference TRBV7-9 and TRBJ2-4, is DTGVSQNPRHKITKRGQNVTFRCDPISEHNRLYWYRQTLGQGPEFLTYFQNEAQLEKSRLLSDRFSAERPKGSFSTLEIQRTEQGDSAMYLCASRTGGGITKNIQYFGAGTRLSVL.

The table lists this clone with a count of one. The gene calls are TRBV4-1 and TRBJ1-5, with unresolved D. Germline values: CDR1 MGHRA, CDR2 YSYEKL. V gave up 0 bases and J gave up 5 bases, with 14 bases separating them. This CDR3 spans 16 amino acids. The CDR3 protein is CASSQDLGEAYQPQHF. The CDR3 coding sequence is TGCGCCAGCAGCCAAGATCTAGGAGAAGCCTATCAGCCCCAGCATTTT.

V usage is TRBV5-6 and J usage is TRBJ1-4; D possibly corresponds to TRBD1 (5 bases). CDR1 is SGHDT and CDR2 is YYEEEE in the germline V gene. Trimming cost V 2 bases and J 8 bases, with 13 bases left between them. This CDR3 spans 14 amino acids. The CDR3 reads CASSFGQGREKLFF. The CDR3 DNA is TGTGCCAGCAGCTTCGGGCAGGGTCGGGAAAAACTGTTTTTT.

The chain uses TRBV7-2 and TRBJ1-2; TRBD1 is a possible D gene (5 bases). V gave up 5 bases and J gave up 4 bases, with 17 bases separating them. CDR3 size: 15 residues. Germline CDR1 is SGHTA and CDR2 is FQGNSA. CDR3 nucleotides: TGTGCCAGCAGCCCCGGAGGGCAGGGTACCTATGGCTACACCTTC. Translating gives CASSPGGQGTYGYTF.

The chain has TRBV7-2 and TRBJ2-3, with D tentatively TRBD2 (6 bases). V lost 1 base, J lost 0 bases, and 11 bases lay in between. The CDR3 has 16 residues. CDR1 is SGHTA and CDR2 is FQGNSA in the germline V gene. The CDR3 bases are TGTGCCAGCAGCTTAGTCGGGGGACCTAGCACAGATACGCAGTATTTT. Its protein product is CASSLVGGPSTDTQYF.

CDR3 region: CATSDPGQGLATDTQYF. The CDR3 nucleotides are TGTGCCACCAGTGATCCCGGACAGGGTTTGGCGACAGATACGCAGTATTTT. V usage is TRBV24-1 and J usage is TRBJ2-3, with TRBD1 matching 8 bases. The V and J ends lost 3 bases and 3 bases, in that order; junction bases with no gene match: 10. The CDR3 totals 17 residues. The V gene's germline CDR1 is KGHDR and CDR2 SFDVKD.

The genes are TRBV6-1 and TRBJ1-5; 10 bases fit TRBD1. The germline gives CDR1 MNHNS, CDR2 SASEGT. The CDR3 loop spans 15 amino acids. J was trimmed by 6 bases and V by 5 bases; bases with no gene match: 7. The CDR3, as DNA: TGTGCCAGCAGTACCGGGACAGGGGATATTCAGCCCCAGCATTTT. Translating gives CASSTGTGDIQPQHF.

This rearrangement joins TRBV3-1 (or the pseudogene TRBV3-2) to TRBJ1-6; a possible D gene is TRBD1 (5 bases). Germline lookup yields CDR1 LGHDT and CDR2 YNNKEL (reference sequence). Deletions cut 4 bases from V and 10 bases from J, with 17 bases between. This CDR3 region has 15 residues. CDR3 amino acids: CASSLLQGQGSPLHF. In nucleotides, the CDR3 is TGTGCCAGCAGCCTCCTCCAGGGTCAAGGCTCACCCCTCCACTTT.

The V and J genes are TRBV19 and TRBJ1-1; D unclear. V lost 6 bases, J lost 1 base, and 21 bases lay in between. CDR1 LNHDA and CDR2 SQIVND come from the germline V gene (reference sequence). The CDR3 is 17 amino acids. Here the CDR3 DNA reads TGTGCCAGTAGCCCGAATTTTGCGCGTACAGCGAACACTGAAGCTTTCTTT. Encoded protein: CASSPNFARTANTEAFF. The whole variable domain, filled in from reference TRBV19 and TRBJ1-1, reads DGGITQSPKYLFRKEGQNVTLSCEQNLNHDAMYWYRQDPGQGLRLIYYSQIVNDFQKGDIAEGYSVSREKKESFPLTVTSAQKNPTAFYLCASSPNFARTANTEAFFGQGTRLTVV.

The chain combines TRBV3-1 (or the pseudogene TRBV3-2) with TRBJ1-4, with 7 bases identical to TRBD1. The germline V gene has CDR1 LGHDT and CDR2 YNNKEL (reference sequence). V dropped 4 bases and J dropped 8; count of bases not matched to a gene: 7. This CDR3 contains 14 residues. CDR3 residues: CASSPTGTAEKLFF. In DNA, the CDR3 is TGTGCCAGCAGCCCGACAGGGACGGCGGAAAAACTGTTTTTT.

This chain links TRBV6-6 with TRBJ1-6; D unclear. The CDR3 covers 12 residues. Trimming shortened V by 8 bases and J by 6 bases, and 8 bases separated the two germline ends. The germline gives CDR1 MNHNY, CDR2 SVGAGI (reference sequence). The CDR3 loop is CASRSSNSPLHF. The CDR3 DNA follows: TGTGCCAGCCGCTCGAGTAATTCACCCCTCCACTTT.

V and J are TRBV5-1 and TRBJ2-1; 12 bases match TRBD2. The germline gives CDR1 SGHRS, CDR2 YFSETQ. The ends lost 4 bases at V and 6 bases at J; junction bases unmatched: 11. The CDR3 extends over 17 amino acids. CDR3 loop: CASSRRASGGALNEQFF. The CDR3 DNA reads TGCGCCAGCAGCCGGCGGGCTAGCGGGGGGGCCCTCAATGAGCAGTTCTTC.

The table lists this clone with a few counts. The chain employs TRBV6-4 and TRBJ2-3; D possibly corresponds to TRBD2 (6 bases). The CDR3 length is 15 residues. Germline CDR1 and CDR2: MRHNA and SNTAGT. Trimming left V 0 bases short and J 0 bases short, with 7 bases between. The CDR3 protein is CASSDSRGSTDTQYF. DNA for the CDR3: TGTGCCAGCAGTGACTCGCGGGGAAGCACAGATACGCAGTATTTT.

The rearrangement links TRBV7-7 to TRBJ1-6; possibly TRBD1 for D (5 bases). The germline V gene encodes CDR1 SSHAT and CDR2 FNYEAQ (reference sequence). This CDR3 has 17 amino acids. V lost 2 bases, J lost 5 bases, and 16 bases lay in between. The CDR3 DNA is TGTGCCAGCAGCTTACCCACAGGACGGTTCAATAATTCACCCCTCCACTTT. The encoded protein is CASSLPTGRFNNSPLHF.

This chain links TRBV19 with TRBJ2-7, with D perhaps matching TRBD1 (5 bases). This CDR3 has 13 amino acids. V was trimmed by 3 bases and J by 2 bases, leaving 8 bases between them. Per germline, CDR1 LNHDA and CDR2 SQIVND (reference sequence). The CDR3 protein is CASSITGAYEQYF. CDR3 sequence (DNA): TGTGCCAGTAGTATCACAGGAGCCTACGAGCAGTACTTC.

The chain couples TRBV5-4 to TRBJ1-2, with D perhaps matching TRBD1 (5 bases). Germline CDR1 is SGHNT and CDR2 is YYREEE (reference sequence). V was trimmed by 4 bases and J by 0 bases, leaving 16 bases between them. CDR3 length: 16 amino acids. Here the CDR3 DNA reads TGTGCCAGCAGCCTCGGACAACCGGCTTCTAACTATGGCTACACCTTC. Translated: CASSLGQPASNYGYTF.

V usage is TRBV7-3 and J usage is TRBJ2-6; 7 nucleotides line up with TRBD1. This CDR3 region has 18 residues. Germline lookup yields CDR1 SGHTA and CDR2 FQGTGA. J was trimmed by 0 bases and V by 4 bases; bases with no gene match: 9. The CDR3 region is CASSSLRQGYSGANVLTF. The CDR3 nucleotides are TGTGCCAGCAGCTCACTCAGACAGGGCTACTCTGGGGCCAACGTCCTGACTTTC.

Notes on this clone: A junction end diverges from the germline sequence, so it may reflect a read error. V gene TRBV6-5 combines with J gene TRBJ1-1; 8 positions agree with TRBD1. CDR3 size: 12 residues. Germline V gene data show CDR1 as MNHEY and CDR2 as SVGAGI. The CDR3 nucleotides read TGCGTCAGCGGACAGGGTAACACTGAAGCTTTCTTT. Translated, it gives CVSGQGNTEAFF.

V and J are TRBV12-3 or TRBV12-4 and TRBJ2-3; possible D gene TRBD2, 6 bases. V was shortened by 7 bases and J by 5 bases, with 13 bases between the two germline ends. The length of the CDR3 is 13 residues. The DNA of the CDR3 is TGTGCCAGCACTGGCGGGGCTCAAGATACGCAGTATTTT. This gives the protein CASTGGAQDTQYF.

V and J are TRBV7-3 and TRBJ2-3; 12 bases are a match to TRBD2. The CDR3 is made up of 18 amino acids. Germline values: CDR1 SGHTA, CDR2 FQGTGA. V trimming: 10 bases; J trimming: 6 bases; junction bases outside the gene matches: 20. CDR3 bases: TGTGCCACCGTTCCTAGCGGGGGGGAGTTCCCCTACAGGGATACGCAGTATTTT. It specifies CATVPSGGEFPYRDTQYF.

This clone was observed a single time. The rearrangement links TRBV6-2 or TRBV6-3 to TRBJ1-2; D perhaps matches TRBD1 (6 bases). Trimming stripped 5 bases from V and 2 bases from J, with 15 bases between. This CDR3 region has 15 residues. The germline V gene encodes CDR1 MNHEY and CDR2 SVGEGT. The CDR3 DNA sequence: TGTGCCAGCAGTCCCACCTTGACAGGAAACTATGGCTACACCTTC. This translates into CASSPTLTGNYGYTF.

The chain recombines TRBV28 with TRBJ1-4; perhaps TRBD1 as D (6 bases). Trimming pared 1 base from V and 2 bases from J, leaving 11 bases between. The CDR3 has 16 residues. CDR1 and CDR2 from the germline V gene are MDHEN and SYDVKM. CDR3 in DNA: TGTGCCAGCAGTTTATTAGGGGGGGCGACTAATGAAAAACTGTTTTTT. As protein: CASSLLGGATNEKLFF.

This clone was counted a single time. J is TRBJ2-1 and V is TRBV6-5; D not certain. V was trimmed by 6 bases and J by 7 bases, leaving 19 bases between them. Per the germline V gene, CDR1 is MNHEY and CDR2 is SVGAGI. The CDR3 extends over 15 amino acids. The CDR3 protein is CASRFLEKSTNEQFF. DNA of the CDR3: TGTGCCAGCAGATTCCTAGAGAAGAGTACGAATGAGCAGTTCTTC.

The chain uses TRBV6-5 and TRBJ2-4; D is uncertain. V shed 7 bases and J shed 4 bases, with 14 bases lying between them. The CDR3 length is 14 residues. The V gene's germline CDR1 is MNHEY and CDR2 SVGAGI. DNA for the CDR3: TGTGCCAGCACGACTTTCGGCGGAAAAAACATTCAGTACTTC. This sequence encodes CASTTFGGKNIQYF.

This chain joins TRBV15 and TRBJ1-3; D unresolved. Per the germline V gene, CDR1 is LNHNV and CDR2 is YYDKDF (reference sequence). The CDR3 has 15 amino acids. Deletions cut 3 bases from V and 1 base from J, with 10 bases between. The CDR3 region has the DNA TGTGCCACCAGCAGTAGAGGGATGTCTGGAAACACCATATATTTT. The encoded protein is CATSSRGMSGNTIYF.

CDR3 coding DNA: TGTGCCAGCAGCCTTAACAGGGCTCGGAATCAGCCCCAGCATTTT. It specifies CASSLNRARNQPQHF. The rearrangement joins TRBV7-8 to TRBJ1-5; D is perhaps TRBD1 (6 bases). Germline CDR1 reads SGHVS; CDR2 reads FQNEAQ. This CDR3 has 15 residues. V lost 5 bases and J lost 4, with 15 bases in between.

This chain joins TRBV14 and TRBJ2-7; TRBD2 matches at 7 bases. The CDR3 spans 13 residues. The J segment lost 7 bases and the V segment lost 1 base, leaving 4 bases of the junction unmatched. The germline CDR1 and CDR2 sequences are SGHDN and FVKESK. In DNA form, the CDR3 reads TGTGCCAGCAGCCAAGTGGGGGAGGGGGAGCAGTACTTC. Translation gives CASSQVGEGEQYF.

The V call is TRBV28, the J call TRBJ2-2; no clear D gene. Germline V gives CDR1 MDHEN, CDR2 SYDVKM. V was pared by 6 bases and J by 5 bases, with 7 bases between. The CDR3 is made up of 12 amino acids. CDR3 region: CASSPRTGELFF. The CDR3 DNA is TGTGCCAGCAGCCCGAGAACCGGGGAGCTGTTTTTT.

This chain connects TRBV20-1 to TRBJ1-2, with a tentative D call TRBD1 (6 bases). The CDR3 runs to 13 residues. Deletions cut 3 bases from V and 8 bases from J, with 16 bases between. Germline CDR1 is DFQATT and CDR2 is SNEGSKA (reference sequence). The CDR3 bases are TGCAGTGCTAGTCCAGGGGAATGGGGCGGCTACACCTTC. Protein product: CSASPGEWGGYTF.

The DNA for the CDR3 is TGTGCCAGCAGCGACAGGCGGGGTAACACCATATATTTT. Encoded protein: CASSDRRGNTIYF. The chain links TRBV9 to TRBJ1-3; the D gene is possibly TRBD1 (5 bases). Trimming cost V 3 bases and J 7 bases, with 11 bases left between them. CDR3 size: 13 residues. CDR1 and CDR2 from the germline V gene are SGDLS and YYNGEE.

The chain links TRBV30 to TRBJ2-3; TRBD1 matches 7 bases. The CDR3 extends over 14 amino acids. The V gene's germline CDR1 is GTSNPN and CDR2 SVGIG (reference sequence). Unmatched junction bases numbered 4, after V lost 4 bases and J lost 0 bases. The CDR3 DNA follows: TGTGCCTGGACCGAGACAGGGAGCACAGATACGCAGTATTTT. This sequence encodes CAWTETGSTDTQYF.

This clone came up a few times. This chain joins TRBV19 and TRBJ2-3; weak D call: TRBD2 (6 bases). Trimming removed 5 bases from V and 2 bases from J, with 17 bases in between. The CDR3 is 16 amino acids. Germline assignment: CDR1 LNHDA and CDR2 SQIVND (reference sequence). Here the CDR3 reads CASSPRLGTFTDTQYF. DNA of the CDR3: TGTGCCAGTAGTCCACGACTAGGAACCTTCACAGATACGCAGTATTTT.